This entry concerns a single T cell receptor (beta chain). The method was immunoSEQ multiplex PCR; TCRdb's version includes in-frame clones alone and lacks a portion of them. This sample yields hundreds of thousands of clones, of which around nine tenths are seen a single time; approximately 0.011% belongs to the top ten. The data derive from a study of shared T cell receptors in the human thymus. The CDR3 has 18 residues. These data are also associated with another study on human thymus T cells.

Sequencing used thymocytes. The rearrangement joins TRBV12-2 to TRBJ1-4; the table's D call, TRBD1, was not checked against the DNA. TRBV12-2 is a recognized pseudogene. The receptor comes from a boy younger than two with a congenital heart defect. The CDR3 protein is CASRLLGTGRRANEKLFF. The CDR3 coding sequence is TGTGCAAGTCGCTTATTGGGGACAGGGAGAAGGGCTAATGAAAAACTGTTTTTT.